One sample yielded the 17 T cell receptor beta chains listed below, sequenced in a study of control samples from healthy donors and cancer patients. Repertoires were generated with immunoSEQ multiplex PCR, while TCRdb's copy carries only in-frame clones and drops some. The table has 100,000 to 150,000 clones, around 87% seen once. The sample consisted of blood. The receptors shown here come from a man in his forties or fifties in good health.

This clone showed up just once. V gene TRBV6-2 or TRBV6-3 combines with J gene TRBJ1-5; D might be TRBD1 (6 bases). With 5 bases removed from V and 7 bases from J, the gap between germline ends came to 15 bases. CDR1 is MNHEY and CDR2 is SVGEGT in the germline V gene. This CDR3 is 14 amino acids long. For the CDR3, the DNA is TGTGCCAGCAGTCTCCCCCAGGGGTGGCAGCCCCAGCATTTT. Its protein is CASSLPQGWQPQHF.

CDR3 amino acids: CSASGDRRTFGYTF. The DNA of the CDR3 is TGCAGTGCTAGTGGGGACAGGAGAACGTTTGGCTACACCTTC. This chain links TRBV20-1 with TRBJ1-2; 8 nucleotides line up with TRBD1. CDR3 length: 14 residues. Germline values: CDR1 DFQATT, CDR2 SNEGSKA (reference sequence). V was clipped by 3 bases and J by 7 bases; unmatched bases: 10.

Remarks on this clone: One end of the junction does not line up with germline, which may come from a read error. This chain uses TRBV30 with TRBJ1-1; weak D call: TRBD1 (6 bases). Germline V gives CDR1 GTSNPN, CDR2 SVGIG (reference sequence). CDR3 length: 13 residues. The CDR3 spells CAFRQEPNSEAFF. CDR3 DNA sequence: TGTGCCTTCCGACAGGAACCGAACAGTGAAGCTTTCTTT.

The V and J genes are TRBV7-9 and TRBJ1-5; D may be TRBD1 (5 bases). V was shortened by 4 bases and J by 7 bases, with 17 bases between the two germline ends. The CDR3 runs 15 residues. Looked up from germline, CDR1 is SEHNR and CDR2 is FQNEAQ (reference sequence). The CDR3 DNA is TGTGCCAGCAGCTCCCAGGGAGGGGCGGACCAGCCCCAGCATTTT. Protein product: CASSSQGGADQPQHF. The full variable domain, completed using reference TRBV7-9 and TRBJ1-5, is DTGVSQNPRHKITKRGQNVTFRCDPISEHNRLYWYRQTLGQGPEFLTYFQNEAQLEKSRLLSDRFSAERPKGSFSTLEIQRTEQGDSAMYLCASSSQGGADQPQHFGDGTRLSIL.

The CDR3 here is CASSLAAGGPTEAFF. The CDR3 coding sequence is TGTGCCAGCAGCTTAGCCGCGGGGGGGCCCACTGAAGCTTTCTTT. The chain uses TRBV7-8 and TRBJ1-1, with D perhaps matching TRBD1 (6 bases). V was cut by 0 bases and J by 4 bases, with 12 bases left in between. CDR3 size: 15 residues. The germline gives CDR1 SGHVS, CDR2 FQNEAQ.

This clone was counted a single time. The chain employs TRBV9 and TRBJ1-2; D is unresolved. The CDR3 length is 14 residues. With 0 bases removed from V and 0 bases from J, the gap between germline ends came to 6 bases. CDR1 SGDLS and CDR2 YYNGEE come from the germline V gene. The CDR3 loop is CASSVDSPNYGYTF. The CDR3 nucleotides read TGTGCCAGCAGCGTAGATTCGCCTAACTATGGCTACACCTTC.

J is TRBJ2-4 and V is TRBV19; D is perhaps TRBD1 (6 bases). Germline lookup yields CDR1 LNHDA and CDR2 SQIVND (reference sequence). V dropped 7 bases and J dropped 5 bases, with 15 bases sitting between them. The CDR3 sequence is 14 residues long. CDR3 DNA sequence: TGTGCCAGTAAGTCGACAGGAGGAGAAAACATTCAGTACTTC. This gives the protein CASKSTGGENIQYF.

V usage is TRBV5-5 and J usage is TRBJ2-3; a weak D match, TRBD2 (6 bases). V was cut by 0 bases and J by 6 bases, with 20 bases left in between. From germline, CDR1 is SGHKS and CDR2 YYEKEE (reference sequence). CDR3 length: 17 residues. This CDR3 is CASSLAPRDSGRDTQYF. In nucleotides, the CDR3 is TGTGCCAGCAGCTTGGCCCCTCGGGACTCTGGCCGGGATACGCAGTATTTT.

The chain uses TRBV28 and TRBJ1-2, with unresolved D. V lost 5 bases and J lost 5, with 9 bases in between. There are 12 residues in the CDR3. The germline V gene encodes CDR1 MDHEN and CDR2 SYDVKM. The CDR3 DNA sequence: TGTGCCAGCAGTATGGCGTCTTATGGCTACACCTTC. This gives the protein CASSMASYGYTF.

This chain joins TRBV7-9 and TRBJ2-3, with 11 bases lining up with TRBD2. Looked up from germline, CDR1 is SEHNR and CDR2 is FQNEAQ (reference sequence). This CDR3 is 18 amino acids long. With 8 bases clipped from V and 1 base from J, the junction kept 14 bases outside the gene matches. The CDR3 DNA is TGTGCCAGCGGCGCTGGACTAGCGGGCTCGGCTGGCACAGATACGCAGTATTTT. Translation: CASGAGLAGSAGTDTQYF.

V gene TRBV7-8 combines with J gene TRBJ2-1; maybe TRBD2 (7 bases). Trimming removed 7 bases from V and 5 bases from J, with 24 bases in between. The CDR3 length is 17 residues. CDR1 and CDR2 from the germline V gene are SGHVS and FQNEAQ. The CDR3: CASNPRGRGQSHNEQFF. DNA of the CDR3: TGTGCCAGCAACCCTCGGGGGCGGGGGCAGTCCCACAATGAGCAGTTCTTC.

This sequence joins TRBV7-2 and TRBJ2-1; maybe TRBD2 (6 bases). The V and J ends lost 5 bases and 4 bases respectively, with 21 bases between them. CDR3 size: 17 residues. Germline V gene lookup returns CDR1 SGHTA and CDR2 FQGNSA. The CDR3 here is CASSPPGRLLAYNEQFF. CDR3 in DNA: TGTGCCAGCAGCCCTCCCGGACGGTTACTAGCTTACAATGAGCAGTTCTTC.

The V call is TRBV7-6, the J call TRBJ2-7, with D possibly matching TRBD2 (5 bases). Per the germline V gene, CDR1 is SGHVS and CDR2 is FNYEAQ. The CDR3 is 13 amino acids. The ends were cut back, 5 bases at V and 2 bases at J, with 10 bases in the middle. CDR3 loop: CASSPTTTYEQYF. Here the CDR3 DNA reads TGTGCCAGCAGCCCGACTACCACCTACGAGCAGTACTTC.

V gene TRBV7-2 combines with J gene TRBJ1-5, with 10 bases identical to TRBD1. V lost 7 bases and J lost 4; bases outside the gene matches: 4. The CDR3 is 14 residues long. Germline loops: CDR1 SGHTA, CDR2 FQGNSA. Here the CDR3 DNA reads TGTGCCAGCACCCCGGGACAGGGGAATCAGCCCCAGCATTTT. It specifies CASTPGQGNQPQHF.

This chain joins TRBV3-1 (or the pseudogene TRBV3-2) and TRBJ2-3; D might be TRBD1 or TRBD2, each matching 5 bases. This CDR3 comprises 18 residues. Looked up from germline, CDR1 is LGHDT and CDR2 is YNNKEL (reference sequence). Trimming took 1 base from V and 1 from J, leaving 18 bases between them. This chain's CDR3 is CASSQGPGPTGGTDTQYF. The CDR3 DNA sequence: TGTGCCAGCAGCCAAGGGCCGGGACCCACCGGGGGCACAGATACGCAGTATTTT.

This sequence joins TRBV6-6 and TRBJ1-2; D might be TRBD1 (5 bases). Germline V gives CDR1 MNHNY, CDR2 SVGAGI (reference sequence). The CDR3 totals 14 residues. V gave up 6 bases and J gave up 2 bases, with 13 bases separating them. DNA of the CDR3: TGTGCCAGCAGCCCTTGGGACGGCAACTATGGCTACACCTTC. Translation: CASSPWDGNYGYTF.

The chain employs TRBV7-2 and TRBJ2-1; a weak D match, TRBD1 (6 bases). V lost 1 base, J lost 6 bases, and 13 bases lay in between. The CDR3 sequence is 15 residues long. Germline CDR1 SGHTA, CDR2 FQGNSA. CDR3 in DNA: TGTGCCAGCAGCTTAGTAGGGGGAAGTTCCAATGAGCAGTTCTTC. Its translation: CASSLVGGSSNEQFF.